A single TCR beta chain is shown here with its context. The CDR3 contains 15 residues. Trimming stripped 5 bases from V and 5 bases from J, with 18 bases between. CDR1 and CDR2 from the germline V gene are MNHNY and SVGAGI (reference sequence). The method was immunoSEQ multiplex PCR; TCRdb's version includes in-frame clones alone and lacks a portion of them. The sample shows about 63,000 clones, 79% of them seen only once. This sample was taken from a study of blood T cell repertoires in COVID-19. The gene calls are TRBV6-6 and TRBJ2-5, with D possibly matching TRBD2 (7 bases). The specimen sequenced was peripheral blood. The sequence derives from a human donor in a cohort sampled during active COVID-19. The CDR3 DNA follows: TGTGCCAGCAGTAGAGAAGGGGGAGGGAGGGAGACCCAGTACTTC. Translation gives CASSREGGGRETQYF.